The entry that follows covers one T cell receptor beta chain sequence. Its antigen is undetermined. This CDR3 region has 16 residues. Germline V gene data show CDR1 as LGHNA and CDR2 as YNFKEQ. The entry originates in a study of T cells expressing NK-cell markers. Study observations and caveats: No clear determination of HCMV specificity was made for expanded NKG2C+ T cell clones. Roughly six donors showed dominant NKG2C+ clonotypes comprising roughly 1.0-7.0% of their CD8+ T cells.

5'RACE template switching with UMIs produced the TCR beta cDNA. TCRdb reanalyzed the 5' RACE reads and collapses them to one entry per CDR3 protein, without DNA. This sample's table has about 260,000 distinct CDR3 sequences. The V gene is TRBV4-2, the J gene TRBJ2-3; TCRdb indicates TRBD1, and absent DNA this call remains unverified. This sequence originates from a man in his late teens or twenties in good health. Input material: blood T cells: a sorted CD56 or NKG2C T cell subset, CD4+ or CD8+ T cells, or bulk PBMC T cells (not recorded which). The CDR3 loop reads CASSKPGQGYTDTQYF.